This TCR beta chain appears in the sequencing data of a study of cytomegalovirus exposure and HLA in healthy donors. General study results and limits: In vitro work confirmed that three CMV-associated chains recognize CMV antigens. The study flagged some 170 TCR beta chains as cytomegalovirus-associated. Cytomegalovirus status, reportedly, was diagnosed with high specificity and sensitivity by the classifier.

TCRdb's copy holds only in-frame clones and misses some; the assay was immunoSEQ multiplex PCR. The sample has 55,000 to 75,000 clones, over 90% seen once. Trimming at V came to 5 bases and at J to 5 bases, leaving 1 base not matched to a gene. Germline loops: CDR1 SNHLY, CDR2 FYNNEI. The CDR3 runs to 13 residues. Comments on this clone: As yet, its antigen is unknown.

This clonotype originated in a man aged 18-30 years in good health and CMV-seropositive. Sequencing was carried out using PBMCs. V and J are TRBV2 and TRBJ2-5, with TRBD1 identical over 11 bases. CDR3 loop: CASSRDRGETQYF. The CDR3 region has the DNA TGTGCCAGCAGTAGGGACAGGGGGGAGACCCAGTACTTC.